The subject of this entry is one T cell receptor beta chain. What it binds is not known. The data originate from a study of OX40 agonist ivuxolimab in advanced cancers. The protocol was immunoSEQ multiplex PCR, while the TCRdb copy is restricted to in-frame clones and leaves out a portion. This sample has about 49,000 clones, with 75% to 80% found just once. In germline, CDR1 is LGHNA, CDR2 YSLEER. V lost 4 bases and J lost 10, with 17 bases in between. The CDR3 is 14 residues long. Study outcomes and limitations: Nonresponders, in some cases, also had low normalized T-cell clonal expansion.

The chain combines TRBV4-3 with TRBJ2-1, with D perhaps matching TRBD1 or TRBD2 (5 bases each). The TCR was taken from an adult with an advanced solid tumor such as melanoma, head and neck, liver or kidney cancer. The specimen comprised CD4+ or CD8+ T cells sorted from blood, sampled in a trial of the OX40 agonist ivuxolimab. CDR3 protein: CASSRSRDLAEQFF. As DNA, the CDR3 is TGCGCCAGCAGCCGATCCAGGGACCTTGCAGAGCAGTTCTTC.